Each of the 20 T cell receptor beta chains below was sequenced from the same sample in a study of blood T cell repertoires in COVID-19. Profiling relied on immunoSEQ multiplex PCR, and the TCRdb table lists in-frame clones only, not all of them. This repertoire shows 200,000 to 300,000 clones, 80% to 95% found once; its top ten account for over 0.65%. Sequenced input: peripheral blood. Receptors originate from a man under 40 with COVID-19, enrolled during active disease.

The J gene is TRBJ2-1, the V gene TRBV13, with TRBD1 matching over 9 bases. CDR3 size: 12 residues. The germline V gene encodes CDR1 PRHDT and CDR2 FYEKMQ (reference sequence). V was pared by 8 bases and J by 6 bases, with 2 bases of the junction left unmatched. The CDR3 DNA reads TGTGCCAGCGGACAGGGGAGCAATGAGCAGTTCTTC. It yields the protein CASGQGSNEQFF.

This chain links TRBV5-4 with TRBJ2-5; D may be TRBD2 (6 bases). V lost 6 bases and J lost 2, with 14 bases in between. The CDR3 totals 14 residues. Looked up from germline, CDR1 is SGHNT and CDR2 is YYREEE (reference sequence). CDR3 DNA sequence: TGTGCCAGCACCTTAGGGCGGGGTCAAGAGACCCAGTACTTC. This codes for CASTLGRGQETQYF.

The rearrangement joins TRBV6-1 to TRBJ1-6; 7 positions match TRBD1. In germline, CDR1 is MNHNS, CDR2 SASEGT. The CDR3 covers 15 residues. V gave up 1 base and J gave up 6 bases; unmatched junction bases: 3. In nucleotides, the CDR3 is TGTGCCAGCAGTGAAGGGGCAGGGGGTAATTCACCCCTCCACTTT. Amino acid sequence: CASSEGAGGNSPLHF.

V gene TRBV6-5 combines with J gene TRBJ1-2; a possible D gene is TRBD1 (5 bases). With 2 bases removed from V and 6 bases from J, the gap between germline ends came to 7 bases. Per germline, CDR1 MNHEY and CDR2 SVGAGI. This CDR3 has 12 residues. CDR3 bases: TGTGCCAGCAGTTACAGGGGCCATGGCTACACCTTC. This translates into CASSYRGHGYTF.

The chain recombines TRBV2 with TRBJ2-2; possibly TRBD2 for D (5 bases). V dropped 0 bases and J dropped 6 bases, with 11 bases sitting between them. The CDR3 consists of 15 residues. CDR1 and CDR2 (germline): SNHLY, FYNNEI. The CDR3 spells CASSEARAGAGELFF. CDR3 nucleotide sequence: TGTGCCAGCAGTGAAGCACGTGCGGGCGCCGGGGAGCTGTTTTTT. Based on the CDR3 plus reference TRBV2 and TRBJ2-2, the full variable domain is EPEVTQTPSHQVTQMGQEVILRCVPISNHLYFYWYRQILGQKVEFLVSFYNNEISEKSEIFDDQFSVERPDGSNFTLKIRSTKLEDSAMYFCASSEARAGAGELFFGEGSRLTVL.

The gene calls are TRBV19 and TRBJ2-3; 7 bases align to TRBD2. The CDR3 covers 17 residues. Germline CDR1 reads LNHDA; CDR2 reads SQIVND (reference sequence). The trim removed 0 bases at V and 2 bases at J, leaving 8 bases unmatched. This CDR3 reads CASSIDYGGRNTDTQYF. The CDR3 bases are TGTGCCAGTAGTATAGATTACGGGGGGAGAAACACAGATACGCAGTATTTT.

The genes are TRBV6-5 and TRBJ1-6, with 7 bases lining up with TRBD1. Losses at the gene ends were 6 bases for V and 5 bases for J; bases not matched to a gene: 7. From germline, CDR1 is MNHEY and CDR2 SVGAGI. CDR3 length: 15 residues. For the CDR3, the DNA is TGTGCCAGCAGGGGACCCAGGGGGAATAATTCACCCCTCCACTTT. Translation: CASRGPRGNNSPLHF.

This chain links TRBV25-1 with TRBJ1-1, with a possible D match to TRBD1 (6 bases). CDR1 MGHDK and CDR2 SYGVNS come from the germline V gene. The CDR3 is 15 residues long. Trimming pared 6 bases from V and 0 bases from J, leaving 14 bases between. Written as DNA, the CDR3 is TGTGCCAGCAGAACCGGGACACCCCTGAACACTGAAGCTTTCTTT. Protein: CASRTGTPLNTEAFF.

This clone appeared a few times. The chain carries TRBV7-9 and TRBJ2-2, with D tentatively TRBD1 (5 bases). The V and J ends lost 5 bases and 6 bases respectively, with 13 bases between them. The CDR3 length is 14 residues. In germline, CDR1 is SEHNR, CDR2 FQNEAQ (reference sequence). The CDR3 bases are TGTGCCAGCAGCCAAATGACAGATTCCGGGGAGCTGTTTTTT. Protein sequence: CASSQMTDSGELFF.

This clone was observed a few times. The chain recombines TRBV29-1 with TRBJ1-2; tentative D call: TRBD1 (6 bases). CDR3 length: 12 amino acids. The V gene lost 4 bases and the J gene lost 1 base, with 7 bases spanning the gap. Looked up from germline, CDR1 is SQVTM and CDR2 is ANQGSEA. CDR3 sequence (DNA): TGCAGCGTTGGGACAGATAACTATGGCTACACCTTC. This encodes CSVGTDNYGYTF.

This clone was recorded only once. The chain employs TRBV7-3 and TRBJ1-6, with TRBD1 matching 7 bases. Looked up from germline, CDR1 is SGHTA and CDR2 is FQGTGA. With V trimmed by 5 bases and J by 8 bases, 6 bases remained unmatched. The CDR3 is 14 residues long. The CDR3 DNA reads TGTGCCAGCAGCGAAGGGGGCGATTATTCACCCCTCCACTTT. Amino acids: CASSEGGDYSPLHF.

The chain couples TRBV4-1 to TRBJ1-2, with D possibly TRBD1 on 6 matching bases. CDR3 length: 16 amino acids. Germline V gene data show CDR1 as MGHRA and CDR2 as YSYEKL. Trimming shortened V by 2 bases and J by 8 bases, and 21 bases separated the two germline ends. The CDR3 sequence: CASSQLGRTRQAGYTF. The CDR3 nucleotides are TGCGCCAGCAGCCAATTAGGTCGGACCAGACAGGCCGGCTACACCTTC.

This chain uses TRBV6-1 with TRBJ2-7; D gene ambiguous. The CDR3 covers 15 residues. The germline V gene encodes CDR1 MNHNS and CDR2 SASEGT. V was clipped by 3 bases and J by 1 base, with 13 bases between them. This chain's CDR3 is CASSDRVSLSYEQYF. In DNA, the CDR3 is TGTGCCAGCAGTGACCGCGTTAGTCTGTCCTACGAGCAGTACTTC.

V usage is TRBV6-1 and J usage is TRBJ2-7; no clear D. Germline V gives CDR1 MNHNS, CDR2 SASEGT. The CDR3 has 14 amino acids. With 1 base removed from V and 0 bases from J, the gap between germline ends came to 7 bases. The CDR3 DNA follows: TGTGCCAGCAGTGAAGACCGAGTCTCCTACGAGCAGTACTTC. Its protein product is CASSEDRVSYEQYF.

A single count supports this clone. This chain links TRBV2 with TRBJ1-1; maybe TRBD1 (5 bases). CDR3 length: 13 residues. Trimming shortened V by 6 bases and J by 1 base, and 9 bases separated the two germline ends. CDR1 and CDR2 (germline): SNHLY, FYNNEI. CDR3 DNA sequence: TGTGCCAGCAGCAGTACAGGGAACACTGAAGCTTTCTTT. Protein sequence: CASSSTGNTEAFF.

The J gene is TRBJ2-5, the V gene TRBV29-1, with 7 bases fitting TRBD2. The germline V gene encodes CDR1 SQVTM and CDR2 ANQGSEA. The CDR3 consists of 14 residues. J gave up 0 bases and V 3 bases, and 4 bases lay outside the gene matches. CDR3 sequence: CSVEGGTHQETQYF. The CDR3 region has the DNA TGCAGCGTTGAGGGGGGGACCCACCAAGAGACCCAGTACTTC.

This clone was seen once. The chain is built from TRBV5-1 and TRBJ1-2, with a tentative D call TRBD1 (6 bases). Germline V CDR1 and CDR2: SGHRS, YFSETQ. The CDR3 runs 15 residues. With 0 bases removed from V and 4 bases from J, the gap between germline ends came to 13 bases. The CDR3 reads CASSLAPGTSYGYTF. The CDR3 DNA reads TGCGCCAGCAGCTTGGCTCCAGGGACAAGCTATGGCTACACCTTC.

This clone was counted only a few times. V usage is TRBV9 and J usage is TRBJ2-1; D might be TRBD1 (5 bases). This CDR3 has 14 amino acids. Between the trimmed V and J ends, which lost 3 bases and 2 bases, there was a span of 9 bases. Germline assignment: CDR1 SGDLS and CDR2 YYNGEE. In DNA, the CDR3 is TGTGCCAGCAGCGGGGGCCTCACCTACAATGAGCAGTTCTTC. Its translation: CASSGGLTYNEQFF.

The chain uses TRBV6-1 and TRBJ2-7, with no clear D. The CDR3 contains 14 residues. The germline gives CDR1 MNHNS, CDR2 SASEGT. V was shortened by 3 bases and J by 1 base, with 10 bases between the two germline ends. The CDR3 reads CASSERQRSYEQYF. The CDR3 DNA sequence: TGTGCCAGCAGTGAGCGTCAGAGGTCCTACGAGCAGTACTTC.

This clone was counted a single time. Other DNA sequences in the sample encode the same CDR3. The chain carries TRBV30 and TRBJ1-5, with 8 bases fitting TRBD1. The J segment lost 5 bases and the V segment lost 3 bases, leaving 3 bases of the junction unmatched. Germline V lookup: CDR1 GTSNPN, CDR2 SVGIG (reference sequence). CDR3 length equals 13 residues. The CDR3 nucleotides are TGTGCCTGGAGCTTACAGGGGGATCAGCCCCAGCATTTT. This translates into CAWSLQGDQPQHF.